The rows below give T cell receptor beta chains drawn from one sample of a study of cytomegalovirus exposure and HLA in healthy donors. Produced via immunoSEQ multiplex PCR; TCRdb's table is partial and in-frame only. Altogether roughly 140,000 clones are present, about four fifths being singletons, with the ten largest covering roughly 6%. Input material: PBMCs. These receptors were obtained from a middle-aged woman in good health and CMV-seropositive. Each CDR3 is given with its conserved first and last residue. The order of the fields is CDR3 DNA, CDR3 protein, D gene, V gene, clone size, J gene. D genes are given only for firm matches. Expanded clones are given a class, and other clones once, few, many or no size at all.

TGTGCCAGCAGCGTAGGAGGGCGGGGCCAGTATTTT CASSVGGRGQYF NA TRBV9 few TRBJ2-3
TGCGCCAGCAGCCGCGGAGTAGCCCAAGGAGATACGCAGTATTTT CASSRGVAQGDTQYF NA TRBV5-1 NA TRBJ2-3
TGCGCCAGCAGCTTGGCTAGCGGGAGCTCCTACAATGAGCAGTTCTTC CASSLASGSSYNEQFF TRBD2 TRBV5-1 NA TRBJ2-1
TGTGCCACCAGCAGAGATTTCCAGGGGAATGAGCAGTTCTTC CATSRDFQGNEQFF NA TRBV15 NA TRBJ2-1
TGTGCCAGCAGCCCGGGACTTAACTATGGCTACACCTTC CASSPGLNYGYTF NA TRBV11-2 NA TRBJ1-2
TGTGCCAGCAGTTTGTCGGGACTAGGTAACAATGAGCAGTTCTTC CASSLSGLGNNEQFF TRBD2 TRBV28 NA TRBJ2-1
TGTGCCAGTGGGGGACTAGCAAGCACAGATACGCAGTATTTT CASGGLASTDTQYF TRBD2 TRBV6-5 few TRBJ2-3
TGTGCCAGCAGGCACCCGGCCGGGGAGCTGTTTTTT CASRHPAGELFF NA TRBV27 NA TRBJ2-2
TGTGCCAGTAGCACGAAACTTTGGGCCCCCCTACAGGGGCGACAAGAGACCCAGTACTTC CASSTKLWAPLQGRQETQYF TRBD1 TRBV19 NA TRBJ2-5
TGTGCCAGCAGCCCGGGGAGCACAGATACGCAGTATTTT CASSPGSTDTQYF NA TRBV7-6 NA TRBJ2-3
TGTGCCAGCAGTTACAGGCCGGGACAGCTGGACGATGGCTACACCTTC CASSYRPGQLDDGYTF TRBD1 TRBV6-5 NA TRBJ1-2
TGTGCCAGCAGCTTTTGGACAGGGTGGGGGGAGACCCAGTACTTC CASSFWTGWGETQYF TRBD1 TRBV7-9 NA TRBJ2-5
TGTGCCAGCAGCCCTCGACTAGCGGGAGGGAGTAATGAGCAGTTCTTC CASSPRLAGGSNEQFF TRBD2 TRBV7-8 NA TRBJ2-1
TGTGCCAGCAGCTTGGACAAGGCGGTTTGGTACTTC CASSLDKAVWYF NA TRBV5-4 NA TRBJ2-7
TGTGCCATCAGTGAGCCGAAAGCGGGAGCAACCTACGAGCAGTACTTC CAISEPKAGATYEQYF TRBD2 TRBV10-3 few TRBJ2-7
TGTGCCAGCAGTGATCGCCCAGGGGGGAACACTGAAGCTTTCTTT CASSDRPGGNTEAFF TRBD1 TRBV25-1 NA TRBJ1-1
TGTGCCAGCAGTGAAGTCCTATCCGGGTTAGCGAGCGCAGATACGCAGTATTTT CASSEVLSGLASADTQYF NA TRBV6-1 NA TRBJ2-3
TGCGCCAGCAGAGATACACAGGGATTGGATGAAAAACTGTTTTTT CASRDTQGLDEKLFF NA TRBV5-1 NA TRBJ1-4
TGCGCCAGCGGCCCGAAAGGGACTAGCGGGAGGGCCTGGGGCACCGGGGAGCTGTTTTTT CASGPKGTSGRAWGTGELFF TRBD2 TRBV5-1 NA TRBJ2-2
TGTGCCTGGACCCTCTCCGGCGGGAGATCGGATACGCAGTATTTT CAWTLSGGRSDTQYF TRBD2 TRBV30 NA TRBJ2-3
TGCAGCACCTCTTCGGCGTCCAGAGGAGCTTTCTTT CSTSSASRGAFF NA TRBV29-1 NA TRBJ1-1
TGTGCCAGCAGTCCGCGGGAGGGGGAAAACGAGCAGTACTTC CASSPREGENEQYF TRBD2 TRBV6-1 NA TRBJ2-7
TGTGCCAGCAGCGTAGAAAGGGGGAGCGCGAAATACAATGAGCAGTTCTTC CASSVERGSAKYNEQFF NA TRBV9 NA TRBJ2-1
TGTGCCAGTAGTATTAGCGGGAGGGCCGGCAATGAGCAGTTCTTC CASSISGRAGNEQFF TRBD2 TRBV19 NA TRBJ2-1
TGTGCCAGCAGCTTGACTATGGTTGAGCAGTTCTTC CASSLTMVEQFF NA TRBV7-8 NA TRBJ2-1
TGTGCCAGCAGCTTGGAAGCCACAGATACGCAGTATTTT CASSLEATDTQYF NA TRBV5-6 NA TRBJ2-3
TGTGCCAGCAGCCAGGGACTAGCGGGAGATAAGGGGACCCAGTACTTC CASSQGLAGDKGTQYF TRBD2 TRBV4-2 NA TRBJ2-5
TGTGCCAGCAGTATGACTAGCGGGAGTGGGTACAATGAGCAGTTCTTC CASSMTSGSGYNEQFF TRBD2 TRBV6-4 NA TRBJ2-1
TGTGCCAGTAGTATACAGGGACTCCATGGAAACACCATATATTTT CASSIQGLHGNTIYF NA TRBV19 NA TRBJ1-3